The 14 T cell receptor beta chains presented below share a single source sample, sequenced in a study of long-term antiretroviral therapy in people with HIV. Running of the v3.0 immunoSEQ assay took place at survey level. Measured with immunoSEQ multiplex PCR; TCRdb has only the in-frame clones, and not every one. The sample holds approximately 12,000 clones; 82% are singletons and the top ten take 18%. The sample here was unsorted PBMCs, taken 8 to 8.5 years after starting antiretroviral therapy. These receptors all stem from a man in his forties or fifties with HIV.

The chain joins TRBV29-1 to TRBJ2-3; 8 bases agree with TRBD1. Per the germline V gene, CDR1 is SQVTM and CDR2 is ANQGSEA. Trimming cost V 4 bases and J 6 bases; bases outside gene matches: 15. This CDR3 has 16 residues. The CDR3 reads CSVGEATGENWDTQYF. The DNA of the CDR3 is TGCAGCGTTGGGGAGGCGACAGGGGAAAATTGGGATACGCAGTATTTT.

The chain employs TRBV4-1 and TRBJ2-7; tentative D call: TRBD1 (6 bases). From germline, CDR1 is MGHRA and CDR2 YSYEKL. The ends were cut back, 5 bases at V and 0 bases at J, with 14 bases in the middle. The CDR3 covers 15 residues. CDR3 DNA: TGCGCCAGCAGCTCAATCGACAGGAGCTCCTACGAGCAGTACTTC. Translating it yields CASSSIDRSSYEQYF.

The chain combines TRBV4-2 with TRBJ2-3; D uncertain. The CDR3 extends over 15 amino acids. Germline V gene lookup returns CDR1 LGHNA and CDR2 YNFKEQ. The V end lost 0 bases, the J end lost 0 bases, and 7 bases lay between the germline ends. CDR3: CASSQERVSTDTQYF. The DNA for the CDR3 is TGTGCCAGCAGCCAAGAACGTGTTAGCACAGATACGCAGTATTTT.

The chain joins TRBV21-1 to TRBJ1-5; the D segment call TRBD1 is taken from the table without a DNA check. TRBV21-1 is marked as a pseudogene. The CDR3 is 21 amino acids. CDR3 sequence (DNA): TGTGCCAGCAGCAATAGGGTGACGTCCGGGGTGAGACAGGGGGAGGGTCAGCCCCAGCATTTT. Translation: CASSNRVTSGVRQGEGQPQHF.

This sequence joins TRBV19 and TRBJ2-1; 11 bases line up with TRBD2. Trimming cost V 7 bases and J 9 bases; bases outside gene matches: 8. The germline V gene encodes CDR1 LNHDA and CDR2 SQIVND (reference sequence). The CDR3 length is 14 residues. The CDR3 is CASTLSGGGGEQFF. DNA of the CDR3: TGTGCCAGTACCCTTAGCGGGGGGGGAGGTGAGCAGTTCTTC.

The chain recombines TRBV27 with TRBJ1-5, with a possible D match to TRBD1 (6 bases). Trimming shortened V by 10 bases and J by 5 bases, and 21 bases separated the two germline ends. Germline values: CDR1 MNHEY, CDR2 SMNVEV (reference sequence). The CDR3 is made up of 15 amino acids. This CDR3 reads CATAVIRGTDQPQHF. CDR3 in DNA: TGTGCCACCGCAGTCATCAGGGGAACGGATCAGCCCCAGCATTTT.

The rearrangement uses TRBV9 and TRBJ2-7, with D possibly matching TRBD2 (6 bases). This CDR3 comprises 14 residues. V was trimmed by 2 bases and J by 0 bases, leaving 9 bases between them. CDR1 and CDR2 (germline): SGDLS, YYNGEE. The chain's CDR3 is CASSVGGVSYEQYF. The CDR3 nucleotides read TGTGCCAGCAGCGTTGGAGGGGTCTCCTACGAGCAGTACTTC.

This clone was counted a single time. This rearrangement joins TRBV4-1 to TRBJ2-7; 9 bases match TRBD1. The J segment lost 0 bases and the V segment lost 4 bases, leaving 10 bases of the junction unmatched. The CDR3 totals 17 residues. CDR1 is MGHRA and CDR2 is YSYEKL in the germline V gene. As DNA, the CDR3 is TGCGCCAGCAGCCTCTTTCTCGGGACAGGGACCTCCTACGAGCAGTACTTC. This encodes CASSLFLGTGTSYEQYF.

J is TRBJ1-2 and V is TRBV29-1, with D uncertain. The germline gives CDR1 SQVTM, CDR2 ANQGSEA. The CDR3 contains 10 residues. V lost 2 bases and J lost 8, with 6 bases in between. CDR3 nucleotides: TGCAGCGTTGAAAATATAGGCTACACCTTC. Encoded protein: CSVENIGYTF.

The chain carries TRBV10-2 and TRBJ1-2, with D possibly being TRBD1 (6 bases). V gave up 3 bases and J gave up 4 bases, with 18 bases separating them. The CDR3 sequence is 16 residues long. Germline V CDR1 and CDR2: WSHSY, SAAADI. In DNA, the CDR3 is TGCGCCAGCAGTGATATTGACAGGACTACAGCCTATGGCTACACCTTC. Protein sequence: CASSDIDRTTAYGYTF.

The chain employs TRBV21-1 and TRBJ2-7. TRBV21-1 is labeled a pseudogene. The CDR3 sequence is 17 residues long. CDR3 amino acids: CASSKAAVIPLFYEQYF. The DNA of the CDR3 is TGTGCCAGCAGCAAAGCCGCCGTGATCCCCCTTTTCTACGAGCAGTACTTC.

The chain recombines TRBV2 with TRBJ2-7; D unresolved. This CDR3 has 13 amino acids. The germline V and J ends were trimmed by 0 bases and 5 bases, with 8 bases remaining between them. Germline lookup yields CDR1 SNHLY and CDR2 FYNNEI. The DNA for the CDR3 is TGTGCCAGCAGTGAAGCCTGGTCCCACGAGCAGTACTTC. The encoded protein is CASSEAWSHEQYF.

The chain recombines TRBV7-9 with TRBJ2-1; TRBD2 matches at 11 bases. With 4 bases clipped from V and 3 bases from J, the junction kept 5 bases outside the gene matches. From germline, CDR1 is SEHNR and CDR2 FQNEAQ (reference sequence). CDR3 length equals 16 residues. The CDR3 spells CASSSSGGNNYNEQFF. The CDR3 nucleotides read TGTGCCAGCAGCTCTAGCGGGGGGAATAACTACAATGAGCAGTTCTTC.

The rearrangement links TRBV11-3 to TRBJ1-5; D is ambiguous. Germline-derived CDR1 and CDR2 are SGHNT and YENEEA. V was shortened by 0 bases and J by 2 bases, with 11 bases between the two germline ends. The CDR3 covers 16 residues. The CDR3 sequence: CASSLDPVGGNQPQHF. The DNA for the CDR3 is TGTGCCAGCAGCTTAGATCCCGTTGGGGGCAATCAGCCCCAGCATTTT.